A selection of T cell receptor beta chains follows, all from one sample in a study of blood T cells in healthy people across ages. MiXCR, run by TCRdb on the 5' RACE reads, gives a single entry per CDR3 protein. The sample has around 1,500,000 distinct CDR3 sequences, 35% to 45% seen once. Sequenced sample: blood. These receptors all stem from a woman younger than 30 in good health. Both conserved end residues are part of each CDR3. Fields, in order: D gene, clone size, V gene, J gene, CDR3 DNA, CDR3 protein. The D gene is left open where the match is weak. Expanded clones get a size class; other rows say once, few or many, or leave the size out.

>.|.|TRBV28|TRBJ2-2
TGTGCCAGCAGTGCCGGGCAGAACACCGGGGAGCTGTTTTTT
CASSAGQNTGELFF
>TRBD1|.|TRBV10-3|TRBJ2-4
TGTGCCATCAGTGAGCCGGACAGGGCGGGTGGAAACATTCAGTACTTC
CAISEPDRAGGNIQYF
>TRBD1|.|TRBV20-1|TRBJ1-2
TGCAGTGCTAACTGGGACAGGTCCTATGGCTACACCTTC
CSANWDRSYGYTF
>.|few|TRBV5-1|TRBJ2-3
TGCGCCAGCAGCTCGGGGGCAGGTTTCGGCACAGATACGCAGTATTTT
CASSSGAGFGTDTQYF
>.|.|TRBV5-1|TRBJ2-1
TGCGCCAGCAGCTTGGGACTAGTCGGCTACGAGCAGTTCTTC
CASSLGLVGYEQFF
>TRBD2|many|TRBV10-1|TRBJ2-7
TGCGCCAGCAGTGAGGGGACTAGCGGGACCTACGAGCAGTACTTC
CASSEGTSGTYEQYF
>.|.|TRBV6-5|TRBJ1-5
TGTGCCAGCAAAGCCTCGAAGAAGGGACGGTGGCAGCCCCAGCATTTT
CASKASKKGRWQPQHF
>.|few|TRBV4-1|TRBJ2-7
TGCGCCAGCAGCCGAGAGGACAAGATCTACGAGCAGTACTTC
CASSREDKIYEQYF
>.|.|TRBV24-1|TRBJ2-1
TGTGCCTCCCAAGGGCAATTCCCCTACAATGAGCAGTTCTTC
CASQGQFPYNEQFF
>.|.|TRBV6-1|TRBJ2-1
TGTGCCAGCAGGTTTACAGGGAGGAATGAGCAGTTCTTC
CASRFTGRNEQFF
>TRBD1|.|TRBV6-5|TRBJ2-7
TGTGCCAGCAGTCGAGGGACAGGGGGGTCGTACGAGCAGTACTTC
CASSRGTGGSYEQYF
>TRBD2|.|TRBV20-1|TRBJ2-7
TGCAGTGCTAGAGATCTAACGGCGGGGGACCTGGGAATCGAGCAGTACTTC
CSARDLTAGDLGIEQYF
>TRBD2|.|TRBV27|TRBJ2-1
TGTGCCAGCAGTCCCTCAAGCGGGGGCCCTTACAATGAGCAGTTCTTC
CASSPSSGGPYNEQFF
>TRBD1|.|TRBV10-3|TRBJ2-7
TGTGCCATCAGAAGACAGGGGGAAACGTACGAGCAGTACTTC
CAIRRQGETYEQYF
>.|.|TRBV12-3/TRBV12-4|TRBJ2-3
TGTGCCAGCCTTAGGACACCGGGGGTGGGCAAAACAGATACGCAGTATTTT
CASLRTPGVGKTDTQYF
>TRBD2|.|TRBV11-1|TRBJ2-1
TGTGCCAGCAGCTTAGCGACTAGCGGGAATGAGCAGTTCTTC
CASSLATSGNEQFF
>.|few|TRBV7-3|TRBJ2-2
TGTGCCAGCAGCTTAGGGCTAGGGGGCACCGGGGAGCTGTTTTTT
CASSLGLGGTGELFF
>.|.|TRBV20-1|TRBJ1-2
TGCAGTGCTATGGGGGGCTACACCTTC
CSAMGGYTF
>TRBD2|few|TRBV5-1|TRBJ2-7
TGCGCCAGCAGCTCAGGGACTAGCGGAGACGAGCAGTACTTC
CASSSGTSGDEQYF
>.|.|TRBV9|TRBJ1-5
TGTGCCAGCAGCGTAGGGGCAGGGCAGCCCCAGCATTTT
CASSVGAGQPQHF
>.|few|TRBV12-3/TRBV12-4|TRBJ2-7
TGTGCCAGCAGTTTGGAGCTCGACGGGAGAGAGCAGTACTTC
CASSLELDGREQYF
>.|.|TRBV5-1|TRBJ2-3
TGCGCCAGCAGAGTTCGGGGTTCAGATACGCAGTATTTT
CASRVRGSDTQYF
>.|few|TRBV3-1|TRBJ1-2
TGTGCCAGCAGCCAAGGCGTTCAGGGACTATCTAACTATGGCTACACCTTC
CASSQGVQGLSNYGYTF
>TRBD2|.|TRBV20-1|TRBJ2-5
TGCAGTGCTCGGGACTACCTTCGAGTGGATGAGCAGTACTTC
CSARDYLRVDEQYF
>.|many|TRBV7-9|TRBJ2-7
TGTGCCAGCAGGACGGGCAATTACGAGCAGTACTTC
CASRTGNYEQYF
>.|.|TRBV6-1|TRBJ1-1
TGTGCCAGCAGTGCGGCGATAAGCACTGAAGCTTTCTTT
CASSAAISTEAFF
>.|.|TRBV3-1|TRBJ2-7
TGTGCCAGCAGCCAAGGTGGAGGGGGCAACTACGAGCAGTACTTC
CASSQGGGGNYEQYF
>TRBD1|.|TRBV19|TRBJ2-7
TGTGCCAGTAGTCGGGAACAGGGGACATACGAGCAGTACTTC
CASSREQGTYEQYF
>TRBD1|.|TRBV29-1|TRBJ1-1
TGCAGCGCGGACAGGGCGGTGGACACTGAAGCTTTCTTT
CSADRAVDTEAFF
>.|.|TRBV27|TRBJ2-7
TGTGCCAGCAGTTTAGGATGGCCCCCCTACGAGCAGTACTTC
CASSLGWPPYEQYF
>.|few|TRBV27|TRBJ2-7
TGTGGACGAAAGCGAGCCCGAAAATACGAGCAGTACTTC
CGRKRARKYEQYF
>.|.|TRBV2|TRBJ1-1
TGTGCCAGCAGTGAAGGGGAAGGGCCCACTGAAGCTTTCTTT
CASSEGEGPTEAFF
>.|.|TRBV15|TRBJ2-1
TGTGCCACCAGCAGAATCAGGGATGAGCAGTTCTTC
CATSRIRDEQFF
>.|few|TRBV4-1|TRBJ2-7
TGCGCCAGCCAAGATGTTCCGGGGATAAGAAACGAGCAGTACTTC
CASQDVPGIRNEQYF
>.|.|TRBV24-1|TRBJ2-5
TGTGCCACGCAAAACGCCCCGAAAGAGACCCAGTACTTC
CATQNAPKETQYF
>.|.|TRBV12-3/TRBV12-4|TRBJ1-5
TGTGCCAGCAGTTTAGTACCGATCCCAATTAGCAATCAGCCCCAGCATTTT
CASSLVPIPISNQPQHF
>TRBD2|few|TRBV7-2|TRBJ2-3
TGTGCCAGCAGCTTTCTAAGTAGCGGGAGTCTTTGGGATACGCAGTATTTT
CASSFLSSGSLWDTQYF
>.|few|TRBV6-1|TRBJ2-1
TGTGCCAGCATACGTATTTTCGTGGGGAGCGAGCAGGAGCAGTTCTTC
CASIRIFVGSEQEQFF
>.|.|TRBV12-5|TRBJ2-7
TGTGCTAGTGGTTTCGGGCCTTCCATAGGTTACGAGCAGTACTTC
CASGFGPSIGYEQYF
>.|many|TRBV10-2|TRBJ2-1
TGCGCCAGCAGTGAGTCATCAGGGGACTACTCCTACAATGAGCAGTTCTTC
CASSESSGDYSYNEQFF
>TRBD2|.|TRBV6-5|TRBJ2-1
TGTGCCAGCAGTTACTCGTTTTGGGCTAGCGGGGGGTTGGGCAATGAGCAGTTCTTC
CASSYSFWASGGLGNEQFF